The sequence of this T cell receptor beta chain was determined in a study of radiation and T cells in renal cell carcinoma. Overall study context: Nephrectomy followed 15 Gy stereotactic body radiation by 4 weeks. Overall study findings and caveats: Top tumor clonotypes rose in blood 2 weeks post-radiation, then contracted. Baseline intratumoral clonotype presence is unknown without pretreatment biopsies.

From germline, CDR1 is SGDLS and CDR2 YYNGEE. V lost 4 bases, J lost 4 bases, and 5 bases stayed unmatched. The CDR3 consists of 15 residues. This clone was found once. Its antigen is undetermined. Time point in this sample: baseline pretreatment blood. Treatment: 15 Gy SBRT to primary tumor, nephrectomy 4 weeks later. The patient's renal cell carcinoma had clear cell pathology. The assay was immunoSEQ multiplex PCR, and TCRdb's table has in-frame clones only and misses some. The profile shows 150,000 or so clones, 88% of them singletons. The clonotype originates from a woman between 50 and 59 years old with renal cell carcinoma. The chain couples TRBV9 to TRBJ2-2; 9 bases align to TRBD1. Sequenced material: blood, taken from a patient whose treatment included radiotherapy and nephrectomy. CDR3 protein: CASSNRGPSTGELFF. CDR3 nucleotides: TGTGCCAGCAGCAACAGGGGGCCGAGCACCGGGGAGCTGTTTTTT.